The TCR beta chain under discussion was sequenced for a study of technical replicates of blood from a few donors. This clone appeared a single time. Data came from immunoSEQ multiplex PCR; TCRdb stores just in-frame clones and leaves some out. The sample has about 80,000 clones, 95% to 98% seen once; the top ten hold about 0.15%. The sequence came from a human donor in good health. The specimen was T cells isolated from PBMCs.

CDR3 in DNA: TGTGCCAGCAGCGAACCCCGTTCCAGGGGGTTGAACACTGAAGCTTTCTTT. It is translated as CASSEPRSRGLNTEAFF. The chain links TRBV7-9 to TRBJ1-1; the match to TRBD1 covers 7 bases. Germline CDR1 and CDR2: SEHNR and FQNEAQ (reference sequence). V was pared by 5 bases and J by 0 bases, with 12 bases of the junction left unmatched. The CDR3 loop spans 17 amino acids.